This entry lists 27 T cell receptor beta chains sequenced from one sample in a study of blood T cells in healthy people across ages. Then a second PCR, running roughly 7 to 11 cycles, was carried out with a sample-barcoded 5' primer and a J-beta primer mix. MiXCR was run by TCRdb on the 5' RACE reads, yielding one entry per CDR3 protein. The sample shows about 800,000 distinct CDR3 sequences, about 62% of them seen only once. Sequencing was done on a sample of blood. The receptor source for this set is a young man in good health.

The table lists this clonotype with many counts. The rearrangement joins TRBV2 to TRBJ2-3; D call uncertain. V lost 6 bases and J lost 6, with 4 bases in between. Germline V gene data show CDR1 as SNHLY and CDR2 as FYNNEI. The CDR3 loop spans 10 amino acids. The CDR3 is CASRGDTQYF. The CDR3 nucleotides read TGTGCCAGCAGGGGGGATACGCAGTATTTT.

This chain links TRBV15 with TRBJ2-1, with D tentatively TRBD1 (6 bases). Germline CDR1 reads LNHNV; CDR2 reads YYDKDF (reference sequence). V was clipped by 5 bases and J by 0 bases, with 14 bases between them. This CDR3 is 16 amino acids long. As DNA, the CDR3 is TGTGCCACCAGCGCAGTAGGGGACAACTCCTACAATGAGCAGTTCTTC. Its protein product is CATSAVGDNSYNEQFF.

This chain joins TRBV6-5 and TRBJ2-1, with 9 bases identical to TRBD1. J gave up 9 bases and V 5 bases, and 14 bases lay outside the gene matches. This CDR3 comprises 16 residues. Germline V CDR1 and CDR2: MNHEY, SVGAGI. CDR3 in amino acids: CASSPQKGQGLGEQFF. CDR3 nucleotide sequence: TGTGCCAGCAGTCCTCAAAAAGGACAGGGGTTAGGTGAGCAGTTCTTC.

The chain carries TRBV7-2 and TRBJ2-1; D remains ambiguous. Per germline, CDR1 SGHTA and CDR2 FQGNSA. The CDR3 runs to 13 residues. Trimming shortened V by 1 base and J by 6 bases, and 7 bases separated the two germline ends. The CDR3 spells CASSLGQSNEQFF. CDR3 coding DNA: TGTGCCAGCAGCTTAGGGCAGTCCAATGAGCAGTTCTTC.

V gene TRBV28 combines with J gene TRBJ2-5; 8 bases are shared with TRBD2. Germline trimming cut 8 bases from V and 2 bases from J; bases unmatched to any gene: 4. Germline loops: CDR1 MDHEN, CDR2 SYDVKM. The length of the CDR3 is 13 residues. The CDR3: CASLGTRQETQYF. In DNA, the CDR3 is TGTGCCAGCTTGGGGACTAGGCAAGAGACCCAGTACTTC.

This clonotype turned up a few times. The genes are TRBV29-1 and TRBJ2-3; TRBD2 agrees at 10 bases. This CDR3 is built from 14 residues. The trim removed 7 bases at V and 5 bases at J, leaving 9 bases unmatched. Germline V lookup: CDR1 SQVTM, CDR2 ANQGSEA. Here the CDR3 reads CSAALAGYVDTQYF. The CDR3 DNA is TGCAGCGCTGCACTAGCGGGATACGTAGATACGCAGTATTTT.

At least ten counts were recorded for this clonotype. This chain joins TRBV7-2 and TRBJ2-3; D gene unclear. This CDR3 has 12 residues. V dropped 6 bases and J dropped 5 bases, with 9 bases sitting between them. CDR1 and CDR2 (germline): SGHTA, FQGNSA. The CDR3: CASSLGRDTQYF. The CDR3 DNA reads as TGTGCCAGCAGTTTGGGAAGAGATACGCAGTATTTT. Full variable domain (rest looked up from reference TRBV7-2 and TRBJ2-3): GAGVSQSPSNKVTEKGKDVELRCDPISGHTALYWYRQSLGQGLEFLIYFQGNSAPDKSGLPSDRFSAERTGGSVSTLTIQRTQQEDSAVYLCASSLGRDTQYFGPGTRLTVL.

The rearrangement joins TRBV15 to TRBJ2-5; D is undetermined. The V and J ends lost 3 bases and 0 bases respectively, with 5 bases between them. CDR1 is LNHNV and CDR2 is YYDKDF in the germline V gene (reference sequence). This CDR3 spans 13 amino acids. CDR3 in amino acids: CATSSDYQETQYF. The CDR3 bases are TGTGCCACCAGCAGCGACTACCAAGAGACCCAGTACTTC.

This chain joins TRBV20-1 and TRBJ2-3; D is ambiguous. V lost 5 bases to trimming and J lost 5 bases, with 8 bases between them. The CDR3 totals 11 residues. CDR1 is DFQATT, CDR2 SNEGSKA, per germline (reference sequence). The CDR3 region has the DNA TGCAGTGCTCGCCGTTTAGATACGCAGTATTTT. Translated: CSARRLDTQYF.

This clonotype was seen a handful of times. CDR3 protein: CSASVTGGAGYEQYF. The CDR3 DNA reads TGCAGTGCTAGCGTAACAGGGGGCGCGGGGTACGAGCAGTACTTC. The V and J genes are TRBV20-1 and TRBJ2-5, with 9 bases lining up with TRBD1. The J call could be wrong; TRBJ2-7 is a better fit for the DNA end. CDR1 DFQATT and CDR2 SNEGSKA come from the germline V gene (reference sequence). CDR3 length: 15 amino acids.

J is TRBJ2-1 and V is TRBV7-9; 7 bases line up with TRBD1. CDR1 is SEHNR and CDR2 is FQNEAQ in the germline V gene (reference sequence). CDR3 length equals 15 residues. V dropped 0 bases and J dropped 6; count of bases not matched to a gene: 5. DNA for the CDR3: TGTGCCAGCAGCTTAGCACAGGGGACACTCAATGAGCAGTTCTTC. Protein sequence: CASSLAQGTLNEQFF. Using reference TRBV7-9 and TRBJ2-1 for the parts outside the CDR3, the full variable domain is DTGVSQNPRHKITKRGQNVTFRCDPISEHNRLYWYRQTLGQGPEFLTYFQNEAQLEKSRLLSDRFSAERPKGSFSTLEIQRTEQGDSAMYLCASSLAQGTLNEQFFGPGTRLTVL.

This clonotype rates as medium-sized. This rearrangement joins TRBV28 to TRBJ2-5, with a weak D call TRBD2 (7 bases). Looked up from germline, CDR1 is MDHEN and CDR2 is SYDVKM. V was pared by 8 bases and J by 1 base, with 17 bases between. The CDR3 is 15 residues long. Written as DNA, the CDR3 is TGTGCCAGCCGAACGGGGGGCAGGGCCCAAGAGACCCAGTACTTC. Translating it yields CASRTGGRAQETQYF.

In this sample, this clonotype turned up many times. The chain links TRBV7-6 to TRBJ1-5, with D possibly being TRBD1 (5 bases). CDR3 size: 16 residues. Germline lookup yields CDR1 SGHVS and CDR2 FNYEAQ. V lost 1 base and J 2 bases, leaving 12 bases between the germline ends. Here the CDR3 reads CASSLGGGEGNQPQHF. The CDR3 nucleotides are TGTGCCAGCAGCTTAGGCGGGGGAGAGGGCAATCAGCCCCAGCATTTT.

The V gene is TRBV5-6, the J gene TRBJ2-3; the D is unclear. Germline V lookup: CDR1 SGHDT, CDR2 YYEEEE. Trimming removed 2 bases from V and 5 bases from J, with 12 bases in between. This CDR3 is 14 amino acids long. The CDR3: CASSLSRRRDTQYF. The CDR3 coding sequence is TGTGCCAGCAGCTTATCTCGAAGGAGAGATACGCAGTATTTT.

This clonotype has only a few counts. V is TRBV27 and J is TRBJ2-7, with 8 bases lining up with TRBD2. From germline, CDR1 is MNHEY and CDR2 SMNVEV (reference sequence). The CDR3 has 13 amino acids. With V trimmed by 2 bases and J by 5 bases, 2 bases remained unmatched. The CDR3 loop reads CASSLAGGDEQYF. CDR3 in DNA: TGTGCCAGCAGTTTAGCCGGGGGGGACGAGCAGTACTTC.

The chain has TRBV9 and TRBJ2-7; TRBD2 agrees at 11 bases. Germline values: CDR1 SGDLS, CDR2 YYNGEE. Losses at the gene ends were 4 bases for V and 3 bases for J; bases not matched to a gene: 3. The CDR3 has 14 residues. The CDR3 sequence: CASSISGGVYEQYF. As DNA, the CDR3 is TGTGCCAGCAGCATTAGCGGGGGGGTCTACGAGCAGTACTTC.

The sample holds a few counts of this clonotype. The V gene is TRBV6-1, the J gene TRBJ2-7; D remains ambiguous. With 4 bases removed from V and 1 base from J, the gap between germline ends came to 17 bases. The germline CDR1 and CDR2 sequences are MNHNS and SASEGT. There are 16 residues in the CDR3. The CDR3 loop is CASSGGPISLSYEQYF. The CDR3 nucleotides read TGTGCCAGCAGTGGTGGACCAATATCACTTTCCTACGAGCAGTACTTC.

The V call is TRBV29-1, the J call TRBJ2-7; TRBD1 aligns across 8 bases. The CDR3 is made up of 14 amino acids. The V gene's germline CDR1 is SQVTM and CDR2 ANQGSEA. With 3 bases clipped from V and 3 bases from J, the junction kept 7 bases outside the gene matches. CDR3 sequence (DNA): TGCAGCGTTGACGCGGGGACAGGTTACTACGAGCAGTACTTC. It is translated as CSVDAGTGYYEQYF.

The V gene is TRBV21-1, the J gene TRBJ2-1; TRBD2, the table's D call, was not compared with the DNA. TRBV21-1 is flagged as a pseudogene. The CDR3 totals 15 residues. The CDR3 DNA reads as TGTGCCAGCAGCAAATCTAGTCCTTTCAACAATGAGCAGTTCTTC. Translation: CASSKSSPFNNEQFF.

The chain combines TRBV20-1 with TRBJ2-7; 12 positions agree with TRBD2. CDR3 size: 14 residues. V was clipped by 3 bases and J by 6 bases; unmatched bases: 6. Germline V gives CDR1 DFQATT, CDR2 SNEGSKA (reference sequence). CDR3 protein: CSASGLAGSREQYF. The CDR3 DNA reads TGCAGTGCTAGTGGACTAGCGGGATCGCGCGAGCAGTACTTC.

This clonotype has just a few counts. For the CDR3, the DNA is TGCAGTGCTAGCGGTTGGGTCAATGAGCAGTTCTTC. Translation gives CSASGWVNEQFF. The chain has TRBV20-1 and TRBJ2-1; D unresolved. The V end lost 3 bases, the J end lost 6 bases, and 9 bases lay between the germline ends. The germline gives CDR1 DFQATT, CDR2 SNEGSKA (reference sequence). This CDR3 is built from 12 residues.

This clonotype came up a few times. V and J are TRBV6-5 and TRBJ2-7, with D maybe TRBD2 (5 bases). The V gene's germline CDR1 is MNHEY and CDR2 SVGAGI. Trimming stripped 6 bases from V and 1 base from J, with 16 bases between. The CDR3 is made up of 15 amino acids. CDR3 DNA: TGTGCCAGCAGCTCTCTCACGGACTTATCCTACGAGCAGTACTTC. This translates into CASSSLTDLSYEQYF.

This chain uses TRBV20-1 with TRBJ2-5; the D is unclear. The CDR3 contains 14 residues. CDR1 is DFQATT and CDR2 is SNEGSKA in the germline V gene (reference sequence). Trimming shortened V by 4 bases and J by 11 bases, and 23 bases separated the two germline ends. The CDR3, as DNA: TGCAGTGCTAACTCTGGGGAAGGCTGGCAGGAGCAGTACTTC. Translated: CSANSGEGWQEQYF.

In its sample, this clonotype was seen once. This chain links TRBV3-1 with TRBJ2-4; TRBD2 matches at 13 bases. With the DNA end fitting TRBJ2-7 better, the J assignment may be wrong. This CDR3 comprises 15 residues. Germline assignment: CDR1 LGHDT and CDR2 YNNKEL (reference sequence). The CDR3 DNA sequence: TGTGCCAGCAGCATAACGGGACTAGCGGGATCCGAGCAGTACGTC. This codes for CASSITGLAGSEQYV.

This clonotype was recorded a few times. The chain uses TRBV7-9 and TRBJ2-5; 8 bases line up with TRBD2. Per germline, CDR1 SEHNR and CDR2 FQNEAQ (reference sequence). V shed 5 bases and J 3 bases; nucleotides not matched to a gene: 5. This CDR3 is built from 14 residues. The DNA of the CDR3 is TGTGCCAGCAGCCCCTACGGGAGGGAAGAGACCCAGTACTTC. This gives the protein CASSPYGREETQYF.

The V and J genes are TRBV7-2 and TRBJ2-7, with TRBD1 as a possible D gene (5 bases). CDR1 SGHTA and CDR2 FQGNSA come from the germline V gene. This CDR3 is 17 amino acids long. Trimming pared 1 base from V and 1 base from J, leaving 17 bases between. The CDR3 DNA follows: TGTGCCAGCAGCTTAGTATTCGACCCTAGACAGTCCTACGAGCAGTACTTC. Its translation: CASSLVFDPRQSYEQYF.

Concerning this clonotype itself: A junction boundary mismatches the germline segment, possibly from a read error. V is TRBV12-3 or TRBV12-4 and J is TRBJ1-2; 7 bases align to TRBD1. The CDR3 covers 15 residues. The DNA of the CDR3 is TGTGCCTGCAGTTTGACAGGGCAGTTTTACTATGGCTACACCTTC. Protein product: CACSLTGQFYYGYTF.